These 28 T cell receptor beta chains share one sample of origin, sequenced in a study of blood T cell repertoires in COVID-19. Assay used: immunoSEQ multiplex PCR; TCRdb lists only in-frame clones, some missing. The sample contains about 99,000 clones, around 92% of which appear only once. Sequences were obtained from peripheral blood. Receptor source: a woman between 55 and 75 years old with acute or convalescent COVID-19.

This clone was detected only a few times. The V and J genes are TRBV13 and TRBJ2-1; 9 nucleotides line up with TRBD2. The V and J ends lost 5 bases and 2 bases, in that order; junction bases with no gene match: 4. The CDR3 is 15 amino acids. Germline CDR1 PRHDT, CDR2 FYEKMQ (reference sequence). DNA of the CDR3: TGTGCCAGCAGCGTCCCTAGCGGGACCTACAATGAGCAGTTCTTC. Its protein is CASSVPSGTYNEQFF.

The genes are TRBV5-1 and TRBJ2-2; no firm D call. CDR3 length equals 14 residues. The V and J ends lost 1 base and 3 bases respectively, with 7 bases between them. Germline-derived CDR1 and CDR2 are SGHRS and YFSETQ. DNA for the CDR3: TGCGCCAGCAGCTTGAAGCTTGACACCGGGGAGCTGTTTTTT. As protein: CASSLKLDTGELFF.

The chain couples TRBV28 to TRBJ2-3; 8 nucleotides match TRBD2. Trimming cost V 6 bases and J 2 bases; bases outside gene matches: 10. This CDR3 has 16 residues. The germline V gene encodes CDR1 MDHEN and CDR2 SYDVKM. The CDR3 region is CASRGGGGRHTDTQYF. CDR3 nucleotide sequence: TGTGCCAGCAGGGGGGGTGGCGGGAGGCACACAGATACGCAGTATTTT.

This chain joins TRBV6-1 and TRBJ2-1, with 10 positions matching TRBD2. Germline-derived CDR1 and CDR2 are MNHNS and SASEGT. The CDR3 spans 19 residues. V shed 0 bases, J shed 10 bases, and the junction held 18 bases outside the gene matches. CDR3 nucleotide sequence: TGTGCCAGCAGTGAAGCGTCCATTAGAGCGGGAGGGCCGTTTAAGGAGCAGTTCTTC. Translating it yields CASSEASIRAGGPFKEQFF.

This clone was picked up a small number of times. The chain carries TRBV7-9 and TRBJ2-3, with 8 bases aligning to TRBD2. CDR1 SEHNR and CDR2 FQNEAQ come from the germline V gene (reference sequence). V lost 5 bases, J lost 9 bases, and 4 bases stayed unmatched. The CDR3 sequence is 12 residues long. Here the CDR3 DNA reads TGTGCCAGCAGCGCAGCGGGGGAGACGCAGTATTTT. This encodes CASSAAGETQYF. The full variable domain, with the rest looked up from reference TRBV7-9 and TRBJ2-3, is DTGVSQNPRHKITKRGQNVTFRCDPISEHNRLYWYRQTLGQGPEFLTYFQNEAQLEKSRLLSDRFSAERPKGSFSTLEIQRTEQGDSAMYLCASSAAGETQYFGPGTRLTVL.

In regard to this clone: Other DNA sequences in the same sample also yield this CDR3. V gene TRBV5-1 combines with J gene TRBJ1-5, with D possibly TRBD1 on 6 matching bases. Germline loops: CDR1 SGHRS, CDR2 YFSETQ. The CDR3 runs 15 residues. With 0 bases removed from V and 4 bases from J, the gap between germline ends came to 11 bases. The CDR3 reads CASSLEGGLNQPQHF. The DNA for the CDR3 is TGCGCCAGCAGCTTGGAAGGGGGTCTAAATCAGCCCCAGCATTTT.

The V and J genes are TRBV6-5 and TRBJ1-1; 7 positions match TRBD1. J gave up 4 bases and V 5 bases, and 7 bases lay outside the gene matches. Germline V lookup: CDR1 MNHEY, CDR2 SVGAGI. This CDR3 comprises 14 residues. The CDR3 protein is CASSILDRATEAFF. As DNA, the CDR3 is TGTGCCAGCAGTATTCTTGACAGGGCCACTGAAGCTTTCTTT.

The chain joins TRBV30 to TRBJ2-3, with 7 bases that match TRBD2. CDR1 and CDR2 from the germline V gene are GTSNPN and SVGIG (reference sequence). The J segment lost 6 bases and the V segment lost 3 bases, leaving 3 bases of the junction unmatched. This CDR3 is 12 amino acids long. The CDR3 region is CAWRGSGDTQYF. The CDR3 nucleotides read TGTGCCTGGAGGGGTAGCGGGGATACGCAGTATTTT.

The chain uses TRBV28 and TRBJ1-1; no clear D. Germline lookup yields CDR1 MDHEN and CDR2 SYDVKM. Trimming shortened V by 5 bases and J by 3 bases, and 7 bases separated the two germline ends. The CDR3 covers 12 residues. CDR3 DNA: TGTGCCAGCAGTCAGGCACACACTGAAGCTTTCTTT. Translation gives CASSQAHTEAFF.

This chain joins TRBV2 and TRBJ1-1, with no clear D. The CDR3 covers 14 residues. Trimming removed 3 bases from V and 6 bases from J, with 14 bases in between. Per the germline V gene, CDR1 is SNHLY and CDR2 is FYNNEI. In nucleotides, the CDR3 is TGTGCCAGCAGTGATTCCGGGTACAAGGCTGAAGCTTTCTTT. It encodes CASSDSGYKAEAFF.

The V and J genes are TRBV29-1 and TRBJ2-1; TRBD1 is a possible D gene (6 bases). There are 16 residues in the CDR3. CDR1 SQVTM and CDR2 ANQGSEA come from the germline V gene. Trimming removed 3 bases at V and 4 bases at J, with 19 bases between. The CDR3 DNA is TGCAGCGTTGAGCCCTACCCCGGAAGGGGGTACAATGAGCAGTTCTTC. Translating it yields CSVEPYPGRGYNEQFF.

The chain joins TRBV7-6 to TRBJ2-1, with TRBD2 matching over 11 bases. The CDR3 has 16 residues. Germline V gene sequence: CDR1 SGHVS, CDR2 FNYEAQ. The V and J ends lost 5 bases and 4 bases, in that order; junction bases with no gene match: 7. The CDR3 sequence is CASSVQTSGIYNEQFF. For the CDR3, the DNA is TGTGCCAGCAGCGTCCAGACTAGCGGGATATACAATGAGCAGTTCTTC.

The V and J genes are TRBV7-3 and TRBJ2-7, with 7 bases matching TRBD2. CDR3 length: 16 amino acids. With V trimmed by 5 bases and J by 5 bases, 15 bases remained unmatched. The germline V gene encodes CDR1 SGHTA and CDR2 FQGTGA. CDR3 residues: CASSPPPRLAFHEQYV. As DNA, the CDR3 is TGTGCCAGCAGCCCACCGCCGCGACTAGCTTTCCACGAGCAGTACGTC.

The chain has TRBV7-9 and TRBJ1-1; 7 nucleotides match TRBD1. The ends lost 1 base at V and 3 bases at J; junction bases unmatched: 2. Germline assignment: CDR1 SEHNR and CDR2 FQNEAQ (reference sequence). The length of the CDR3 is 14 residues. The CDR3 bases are TGTGCCAGCAGCTTAGGACAGGGAGACACTGAAGCTTTCTTT. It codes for CASSLGQGDTEAFF.

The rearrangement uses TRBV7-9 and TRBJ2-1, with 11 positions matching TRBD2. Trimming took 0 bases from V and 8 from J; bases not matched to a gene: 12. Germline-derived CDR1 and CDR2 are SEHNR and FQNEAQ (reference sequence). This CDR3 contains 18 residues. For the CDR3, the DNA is TGTGCCAGCAGCTTAGCTAGTGGTTCTAGCGGGAGGACGCATGAGCAGTTCTTC. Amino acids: CASSLASGSSGRTHEQFF.

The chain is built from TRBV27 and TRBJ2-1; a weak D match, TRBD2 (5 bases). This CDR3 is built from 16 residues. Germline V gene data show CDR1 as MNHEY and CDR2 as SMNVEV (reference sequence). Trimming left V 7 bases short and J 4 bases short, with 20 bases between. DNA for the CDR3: TGTGCCAGCACTCCTGGAGGCGGAGAGATATACAATGAGCAGTTCTTC. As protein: CASTPGGGEIYNEQFF.

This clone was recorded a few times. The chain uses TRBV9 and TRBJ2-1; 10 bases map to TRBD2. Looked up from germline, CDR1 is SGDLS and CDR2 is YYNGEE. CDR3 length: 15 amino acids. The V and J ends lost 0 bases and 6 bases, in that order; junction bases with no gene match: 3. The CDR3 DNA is TGTGCCAGCAGCGTAGGACGGACTAGCGGCAATGAGCAGTTCTTC. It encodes CASSVGRTSGNEQFF.

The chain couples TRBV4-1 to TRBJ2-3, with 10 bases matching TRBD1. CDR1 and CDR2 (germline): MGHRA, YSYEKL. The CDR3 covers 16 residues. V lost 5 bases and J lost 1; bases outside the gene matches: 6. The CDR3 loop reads CASSSRDRGGTDTQYF. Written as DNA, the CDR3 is TGCGCCAGCAGCTCCCGGGACAGGGGTGGCACAGATACGCAGTATTTT.

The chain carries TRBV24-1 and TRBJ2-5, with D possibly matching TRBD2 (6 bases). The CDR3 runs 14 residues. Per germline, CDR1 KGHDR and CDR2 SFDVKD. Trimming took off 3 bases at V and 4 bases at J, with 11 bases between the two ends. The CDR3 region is CATSDPTSGETQYF. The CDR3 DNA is TGTGCCACCAGTGATCCGACTAGTGGAGAGACCCAGTACTTC.

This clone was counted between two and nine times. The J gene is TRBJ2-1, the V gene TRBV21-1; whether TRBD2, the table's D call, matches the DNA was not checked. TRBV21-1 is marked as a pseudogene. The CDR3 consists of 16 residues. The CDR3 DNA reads TGTGCCAGCAGCAAAAGGTGGAGCCAGTCCTACAATGAGCAGTTCTTC. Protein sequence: CASSKRWSQSYNEQFF.

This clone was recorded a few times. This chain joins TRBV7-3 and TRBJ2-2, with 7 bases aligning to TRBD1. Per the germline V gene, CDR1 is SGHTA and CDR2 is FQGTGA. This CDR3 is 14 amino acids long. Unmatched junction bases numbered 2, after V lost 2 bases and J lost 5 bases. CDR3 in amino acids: CASSLSGGTGELFF. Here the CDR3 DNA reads TGTGCCAGCAGCTTATCAGGGGGAACCGGGGAGCTGTTTTTT.

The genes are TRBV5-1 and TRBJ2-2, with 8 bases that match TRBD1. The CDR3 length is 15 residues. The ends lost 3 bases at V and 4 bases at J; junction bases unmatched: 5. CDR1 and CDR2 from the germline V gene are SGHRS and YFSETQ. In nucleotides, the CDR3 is TGCGCCAGCAGCTCCTGGACAGGGCCCACCGGGGAGCTGTTTTTT. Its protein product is CASSSWTGPTGELFF.

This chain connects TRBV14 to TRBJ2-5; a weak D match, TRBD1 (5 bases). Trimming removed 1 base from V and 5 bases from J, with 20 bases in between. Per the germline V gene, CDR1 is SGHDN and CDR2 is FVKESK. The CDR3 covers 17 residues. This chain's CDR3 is CASSQVGWGYHPETQYF. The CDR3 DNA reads TGTGCCAGCAGCCAAGTTGGATGGGGCTACCACCCCGAGACCCAGTACTTC. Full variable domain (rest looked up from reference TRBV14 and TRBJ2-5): EAGVTQFPSHSVIEKGQTVTLRCDPISGHDNLYWYRRVMGKEIKFLLHFVKESKQDESGMPNNRFLAERTGGTYSTLKVQPAELEDSGVYFCASSQVGWGYHPETQYFGPGTRLLVL.

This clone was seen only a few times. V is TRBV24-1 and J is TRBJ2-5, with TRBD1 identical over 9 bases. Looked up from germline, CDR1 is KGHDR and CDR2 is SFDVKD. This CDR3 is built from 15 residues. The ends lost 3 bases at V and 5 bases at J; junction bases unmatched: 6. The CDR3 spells CATSDRGQGRETQYF. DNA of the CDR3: TGTGCCACCAGTGATCGAGGACAGGGGAGGGAGACCCAGTACTTC.

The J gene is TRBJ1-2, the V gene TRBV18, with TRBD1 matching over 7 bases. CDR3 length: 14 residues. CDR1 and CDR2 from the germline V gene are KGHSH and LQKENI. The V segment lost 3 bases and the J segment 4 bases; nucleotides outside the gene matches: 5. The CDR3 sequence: CASSPEQGIYGYTF. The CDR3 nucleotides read TGTGCCAGCTCACCGGAACAGGGGATCTATGGCTACACCTTC.

The CDR3 is CASSPPLVFSGRYSNEQFF. The CDR3 bases are TGTGCCAGCTCACCACCGTTGGTTTTTAGCGGGAGGTATAGCAATGAGCAGTTCTTC. The gene calls are TRBV18 and TRBJ2-1; 10 bases fit TRBD2. The CDR3 spans 19 residues. CDR1 is KGHSH, CDR2 LQKENI, per germline. V trimming: 0 bases; J trimming: 6 bases; junction bases outside the gene matches: 14.

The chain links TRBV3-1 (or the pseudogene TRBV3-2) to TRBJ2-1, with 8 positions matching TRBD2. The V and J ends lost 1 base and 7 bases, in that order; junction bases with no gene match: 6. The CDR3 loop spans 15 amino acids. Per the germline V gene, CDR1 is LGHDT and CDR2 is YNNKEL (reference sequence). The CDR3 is CASSQVGTSGNEQFF. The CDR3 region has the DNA TGTGCCAGCAGCCAAGTTGGAACTAGCGGTAATGAGCAGTTCTTC.

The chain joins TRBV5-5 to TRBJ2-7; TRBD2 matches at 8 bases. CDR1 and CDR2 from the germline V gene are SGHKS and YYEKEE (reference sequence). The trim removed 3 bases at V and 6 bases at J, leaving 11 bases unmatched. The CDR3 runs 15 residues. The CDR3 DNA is TGTGCCAGCAGCTCCGAAGGGACTAGTCTTTTCGAGCAGTACTTC. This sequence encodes CASSSEGTSLFEQYF.